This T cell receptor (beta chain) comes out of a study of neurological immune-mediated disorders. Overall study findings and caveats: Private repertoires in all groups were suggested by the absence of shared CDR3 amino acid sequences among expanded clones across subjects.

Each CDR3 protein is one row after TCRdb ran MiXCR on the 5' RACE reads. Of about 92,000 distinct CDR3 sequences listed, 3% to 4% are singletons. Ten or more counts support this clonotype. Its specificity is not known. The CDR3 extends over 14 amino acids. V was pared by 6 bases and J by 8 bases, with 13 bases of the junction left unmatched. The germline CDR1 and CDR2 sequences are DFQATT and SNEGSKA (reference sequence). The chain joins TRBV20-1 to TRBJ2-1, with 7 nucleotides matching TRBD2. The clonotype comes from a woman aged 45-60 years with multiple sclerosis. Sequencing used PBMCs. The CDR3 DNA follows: TGCAGTGCATGGAACGGACTAGTTACCCATGAGCAGTTCTTC. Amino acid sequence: CSAWNGLVTHEQFF.